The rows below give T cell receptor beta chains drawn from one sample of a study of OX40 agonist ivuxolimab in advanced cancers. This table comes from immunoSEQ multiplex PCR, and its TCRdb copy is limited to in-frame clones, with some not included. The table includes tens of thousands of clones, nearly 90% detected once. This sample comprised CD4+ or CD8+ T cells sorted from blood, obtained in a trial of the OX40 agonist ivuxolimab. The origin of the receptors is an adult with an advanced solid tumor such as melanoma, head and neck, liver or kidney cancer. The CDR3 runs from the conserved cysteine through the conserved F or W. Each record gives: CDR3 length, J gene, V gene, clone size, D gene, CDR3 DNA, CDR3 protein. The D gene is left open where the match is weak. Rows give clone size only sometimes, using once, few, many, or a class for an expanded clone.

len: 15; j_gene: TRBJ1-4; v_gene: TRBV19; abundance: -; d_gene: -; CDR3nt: TGTGCCAGTAGTGTCATGACCGCAACTAATGAAAAACTGTTTTTT; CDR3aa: CASSVMTATNEKLFF
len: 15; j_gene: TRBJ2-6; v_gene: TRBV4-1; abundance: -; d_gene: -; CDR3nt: TGCGCCAGCAGCCAAAGTTTAGGGGGTCGAAGTGTCCTGACTTTC; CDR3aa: CASSQSLGGRSVLTF
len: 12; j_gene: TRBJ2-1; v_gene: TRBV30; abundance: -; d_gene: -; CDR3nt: TGTGCCTGGAGCCCACAGAATGGTGAGCAGTTCTTC; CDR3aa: CAWSPQNGEQFF
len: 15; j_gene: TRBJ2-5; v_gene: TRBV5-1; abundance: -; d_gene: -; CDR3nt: TGCGCCAGCAGCTTAACAGACAGCTTCCAAGAGACCCAGTACTTC; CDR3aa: CASSLTDSFQETQYF
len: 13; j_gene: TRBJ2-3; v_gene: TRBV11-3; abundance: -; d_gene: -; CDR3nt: TGTGCCAGCAGCTTAGGTAGCACAGATACGCAGTATTTT; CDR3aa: CASSLGSTDTQYF
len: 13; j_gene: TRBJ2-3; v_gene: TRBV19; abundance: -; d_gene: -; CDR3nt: TGTGCCAGCCCCCCGGCGAGTCCAGATACGCAGTATTTT; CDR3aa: CASPPASPDTQYF
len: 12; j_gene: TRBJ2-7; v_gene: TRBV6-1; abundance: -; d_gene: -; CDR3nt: TGTGCCAGCAGTTATCAACTCTACGAGCAGTACTTC; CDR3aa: CASSYQLYEQYF
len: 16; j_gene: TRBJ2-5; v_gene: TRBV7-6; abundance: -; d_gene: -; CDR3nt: TGTGCCAGCAGCTTAGCCGTTACGATGGGCCGGGAGACCCAGTACTTC; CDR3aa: CASSLAVTMGRETQYF
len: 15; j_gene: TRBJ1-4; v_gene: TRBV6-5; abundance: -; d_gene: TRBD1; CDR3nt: TGTGCCAGCAGCCACGGACAGGGGGTTAATGAAAAACTGTTTTTT; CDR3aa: CASSHGQGVNEKLFF
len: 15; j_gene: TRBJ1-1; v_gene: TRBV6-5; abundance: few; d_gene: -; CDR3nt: TGTGCCAGCAGTTACTGGGGGGCGCGAGTAAGTGAAGCTTTCTTT; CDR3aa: CASSYWGARVSEAFF
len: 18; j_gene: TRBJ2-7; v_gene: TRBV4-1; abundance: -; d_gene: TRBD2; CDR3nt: TGCGCCAGCAGCCAACATACCTCCGGGACTAGCGGGAGCTACGAGCAGTACTTC; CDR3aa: CASSQHTSGTSGSYEQYF
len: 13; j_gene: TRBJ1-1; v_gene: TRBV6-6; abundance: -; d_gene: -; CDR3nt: TGTGCCAGCAGAAGCGGGGTGGGGACTGAAGCTTTCTTT; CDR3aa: CASRSGVGTEAFF
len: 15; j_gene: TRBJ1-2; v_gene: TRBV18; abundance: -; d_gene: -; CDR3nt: TGTGCCAGCTCACCAGACGGGACTCGGAGGACGGGCTACACCTTC; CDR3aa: CASSPDGTRRTGYTF
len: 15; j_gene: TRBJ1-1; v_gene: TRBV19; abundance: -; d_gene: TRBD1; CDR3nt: TGTGCCAGTAGCCCGGGACAGGACTGGAACACTGAAGCTTTCTTT; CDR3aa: CASSPGQDWNTEAFF
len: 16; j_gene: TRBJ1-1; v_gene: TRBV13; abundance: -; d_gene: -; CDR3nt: TGTGCCAGCAGCCAGACGACTGGGGGCTTGAACACTGAAGCTTTCTTT; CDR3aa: CASSQTTGGLNTEAFF
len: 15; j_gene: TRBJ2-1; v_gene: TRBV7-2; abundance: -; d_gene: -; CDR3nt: TGTGCCAGCAGCACTGAGGCGGGGTCCTACAATGAGCAGTTCTTC; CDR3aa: CASSTEAGSYNEQFF
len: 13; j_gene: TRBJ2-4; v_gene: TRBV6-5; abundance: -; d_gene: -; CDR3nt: TGTGCCAGCACCTCGATGGCCAAAAACATTCAGTACTTC; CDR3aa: CASTSMAKNIQYF
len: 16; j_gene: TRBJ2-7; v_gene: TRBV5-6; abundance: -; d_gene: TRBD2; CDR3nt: TGTGCCAGCAGCCTCTTATCGGGGACTAGCGGGAGGGTGCAGTACTTC; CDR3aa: CASSLLSGTSGRVQYF
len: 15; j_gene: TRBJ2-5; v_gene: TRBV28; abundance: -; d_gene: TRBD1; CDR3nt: TGTGCCAGCAGCTTGGGACAGGGGAAGCAAGAGACCCAGTACTTC; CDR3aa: CASSLGQGKQETQYF
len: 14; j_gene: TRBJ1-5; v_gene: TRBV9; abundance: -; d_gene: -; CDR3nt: TGTGCCAGCAGCCCAGGACATTCCAGTCAGCCCCAGCATTTT; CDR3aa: CASSPGHSSQPQHF
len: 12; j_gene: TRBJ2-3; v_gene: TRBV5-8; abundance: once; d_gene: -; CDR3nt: TGTGCCAGCAGCCGAACCACAGATACGCAGTATTTT; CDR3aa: CASSRTTDTQYF
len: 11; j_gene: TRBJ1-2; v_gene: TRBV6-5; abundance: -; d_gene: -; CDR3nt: TGTGCCAGCACTCGGACGGGGGGCTACACCTTC; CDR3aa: CASTRTGGYTF
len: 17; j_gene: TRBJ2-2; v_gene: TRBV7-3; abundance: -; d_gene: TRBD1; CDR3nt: TGTGCCAGCAGCTTAACGCAACAGGGGGCCTTCACCGGGGAGCTGTTTTTT; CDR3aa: CASSLTQQGAFTGELFF
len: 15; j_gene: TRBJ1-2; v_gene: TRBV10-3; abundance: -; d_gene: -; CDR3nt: TGTGCCATCAGTGAAGGTTCGACAGGAAACTATGGCTACACCTTC; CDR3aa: CAISEGSTGNYGYTF
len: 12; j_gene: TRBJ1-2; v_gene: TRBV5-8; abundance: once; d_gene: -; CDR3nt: TGTGCCAGCCGCTTTGGGTCTCGGGGCTACACCTTC; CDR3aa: CASRFGSRGYTF
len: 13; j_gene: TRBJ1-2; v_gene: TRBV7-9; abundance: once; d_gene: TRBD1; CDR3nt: TGTGCCAGCAGCGTACAGGGGAACTATGGCTACACCTTC; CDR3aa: CASSVQGNYGYTF
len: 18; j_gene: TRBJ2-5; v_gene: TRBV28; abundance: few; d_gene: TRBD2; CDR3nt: TGTGCCAGCACCAAACATGGGCCTAGCGGGAGGGCCGAGGAGACCCAGTACTTC; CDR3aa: CASTKHGPSGRAEETQYF
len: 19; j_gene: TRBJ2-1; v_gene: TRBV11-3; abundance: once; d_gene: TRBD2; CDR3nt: TGTGCCAGCAGCCGGACCAGCGGGAGGTCCGGGCGTGTTTTCCATGAGCAGTTCTTC; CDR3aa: CASSRTSGRSGRVFHEQFF
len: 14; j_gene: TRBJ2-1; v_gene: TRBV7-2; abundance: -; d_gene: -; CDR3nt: TGTGCCAGCAGCTTAGGGGTGGGTTACAATGAGCAGTTCTTC; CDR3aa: CASSLGVGYNEQFF